The 18 T cell receptor beta chains listed next were all sequenced from one sample in a study of T cells in localized non-small cell lung cancer. Clones were sequenced by immunoSEQ multiplex PCR, and TCRdb holds only the in-frame ones, with some missing. The sample holds some 27,000 clones; 88% are singletons and the top ten take roughly 13%. This sample comprised peripheral blood, obtained before any cancer treatment. These TCRs come from a female donor over 55 with stage III squamous cell lung carcinoma.

The chain has TRBV7-6 and TRBJ1-6; a weak D match, TRBD1 (5 bases). Germline CDR1 is SGHVS and CDR2 is FNYEAQ. Trimming took 2 bases from V and 6 from J, leaving 11 bases between them. The CDR3 loop spans 15 amino acids. The CDR3 sequence: CASSLRGVSNSPLHF. CDR3 nucleotides: TGTGCCAGCAGCTTAAGAGGGGTTTCTAATTCACCCCTCCACTTT.

The genes are TRBV25-1 and TRBJ2-7; D may be TRBD2 (5 bases). Germline V gene lookup returns CDR1 MGHDK and CDR2 SYGVNS. Trimming pared 0 bases from V and 6 bases from J, leaving 15 bases between. The CDR3 sequence is 15 residues long. CDR3 coding DNA: TGTGCCAGCAGTGAATATCGAAACTTAGAGGGCGAGCAGTACTTC. This translates into CASSEYRNLEGEQYF.

The V and J genes are TRBV28 and TRBJ2-7; possibly TRBD1 for D (5 bases). V gave up 7 bases and J gave up 3 bases, with 7 bases separating them. Germline V gene sequence: CDR1 MDHEN, CDR2 SYDVKM. CDR3 length equals 11 residues. CDR3 residues: CASNTGYEQYF. The CDR3 DNA sequence: TGTGCCAGCAATACAGGCTACGAGCAGTACTTC.

The gene calls are TRBV7-9 and TRBJ1-2; D perhaps matches TRBD1 (5 bases). V was cut by 1 base and J by 0 bases, with 12 bases left in between. The germline CDR1 and CDR2 sequences are SEHNR and FQNEAQ (reference sequence). The CDR3 runs to 16 residues. The CDR3 loop is CASSLGQGLTNYGYTF. The CDR3 nucleotides read TGTGCCAGCAGCTTAGGGCAGGGCCTAACTAACTATGGCTACACCTTC.

This chain connects TRBV10-3 to TRBJ2-5; 11 bases agree with TRBD2. This CDR3 is 13 amino acids long. Germline values: CDR1 ENHRY, CDR2 SYGVKD. The CDR3 sequence: CAHSGGAFETQYF. The DNA for the CDR3 is TGTGCACATAGCGGGGGGGCTTTCGAGACCCAGTACTTC.

The chain couples TRBV30 to TRBJ1-6; 10 bases are shared with TRBD1. Germline assignment: CDR1 GTSNPN and CDR2 SVGIG (reference sequence). V shed 0 bases, J shed 9 bases, and the junction held 5 bases outside the gene matches. This CDR3 is built from 15 residues. The CDR3 region has the DNA TGTGCCTGGAGTGTAACCGGGACAGGGGCTTCACCCCTCCACTTT. Translating gives CAWSVTGTGASPLHF.

The chain combines TRBV7-9 with TRBJ2-5; no clear D. Trimming shortened V by 2 bases and J by 2 bases, and 6 bases separated the two germline ends. The V gene's germline CDR1 is SEHNR and CDR2 FQNEAQ (reference sequence). The CDR3 is made up of 13 amino acids. CDR3 nucleotide sequence: TGTGCCAGCAGCTTAAACGTTCAAGAGACCCAGTACTTC. Protein: CASSLNVQETQYF.

This clone was seen once. This chain uses TRBV13 with TRBJ1-3, with D perhaps TRBD1 (5 bases). From germline, CDR1 is PRHDT and CDR2 FYEKMQ (reference sequence). The germline V and J ends were trimmed by 0 bases and 0 bases, with 9 bases remaining between them. The length of the CDR3 is 16 residues. CDR3 coding DNA: TGTGCCAGCAGCTTAGGGCAGGGAGCCTCTGGAAACACCATATATTTT. Translated: CASSLGQGASGNTIYF.

This sequence joins TRBV5-4 and TRBJ2-1, with D perhaps matching TRBD2 (8 bases). The germline V gene has CDR1 SGHNT and CDR2 YYREEE (reference sequence). The CDR3 has 14 amino acids. Trimming removed 4 bases at V and 5 bases at J, with 13 bases between. The CDR3 DNA reads as TGTGCCAGCAGCCGGGGGGGACAGAACAATGAGCAGTTCTTC. Amino acids: CASSRGGQNNEQFF. The variable domain in full, with the rest retrieved from reference TRBV5-4 and TRBJ2-1, is ETGVTQSPTHLIKTRGQQVTLRCSSQSGHNTVSWYQQALGQGPQFIFQYYREEENGRGNFPPRFSGLQFPNYSSELNVNALELDDSALYLCASSRGGQNNEQFFGPGTRLTVL.

The V gene is TRBV12-5, the J gene TRBJ1-1, with unresolved D. The CDR3 spans 16 residues. Germline CDR1 reads LGHNT; CDR2 reads FRNRAP. Between the trimmed V and J ends, which lost 7 bases and 3 bases, there was a span of 21 bases. The CDR3 loop is CASASTNGFRDTEAFF. Here the CDR3 DNA reads TGTGCTAGTGCCTCAACGAACGGGTTTAGGGACACTGAAGCTTTCTTT.

This chain connects TRBV5-1 to TRBJ2-2, with D possibly TRBD1 on 6 matching bases. Germline V lookup: CDR1 SGHRS, CDR2 YFSETQ. The CDR3 length is 17 residues. Trimming pared 4 bases from V and 1 base from J, leaving 17 bases between. For the CDR3, the DNA is TGCGCCAGCAGCCCAAATCTCAGGGGTGGGAACACCGGGGAGCTGTTTTTT. Translating gives CASSPNLRGGNTGELFF.

J is TRBJ1-2 and V is TRBV28, with D perhaps matching TRBD1 (6 bases). This CDR3 is 13 amino acids long. V shed 3 bases and J shed 4 bases, with 9 bases lying between them. Germline values: CDR1 MDHEN, CDR2 SYDVKM. The CDR3 protein is CASSFRTAYGYTF. The CDR3 DNA is TGTGCCAGCAGTTTTCGGACAGCCTATGGCTACACCTTC.

This clone has only a few counts. The rearrangement links TRBV7-9 to TRBJ1-3; 7 nucleotides match TRBD1. The germline V gene encodes CDR1 SEHNR and CDR2 FQNEAQ (reference sequence). The CDR3 runs 15 residues. Trimming removed 5 bases from V and 0 bases from J; junction bases left unmatched: 4. This CDR3 is CASSVDRASGNTIYF. The CDR3 DNA follows: TGTGCCAGCAGCGTCGACAGGGCCTCTGGAAACACCATATATTTT.

The J gene is TRBJ2-5, the V gene TRBV6-6; D is possibly TRBD1 (6 bases). Judging by the DNA end, TRBJ2-7 fits better; the J call may be wrong. The germline V gene has CDR1 MNHNY and CDR2 SVGAGI (reference sequence). The CDR3 extends over 14 amino acids. The CDR3, as DNA: TGTGCCAGCATAAACCGGGACACCTCCTACGAGCAGTACTTC. This encodes CASINRDTSYEQYF.

Notes on this clone: A junction end diverges from the germline sequence, so it may reflect a read error. This chain joins TRBV5-4 and TRBJ1-6; 9 bases are a match to TRBD1. The germline V gene encodes CDR1 SGHNT and CDR2 YYREEE (reference sequence). This CDR3 comprises 14 residues. CDR3 amino acids: CASSQTGGRSPLHF. CDR3 in DNA: TGCGCCAGCAGCCAGACAGGGGGAAGGTCACCCCTCCACTTT.

The chain recombines TRBV19 with TRBJ2-4; 7 positions agree with TRBD1. After removal of 5 bases from V and 6 bases from J, the junction contained 1 base not matched to a gene. The CDR3 is 12 residues long. Germline V gene sequence: CDR1 LNHDA, CDR2 SQIVND (reference sequence). The CDR3 protein is CASSPGGNIQYF. CDR3 DNA: TGTGCCAGTAGTCCAGGGGGAAACATTCAGTACTTC.

The chain recombines TRBV28 with TRBJ2-3, with a tentative D call TRBD2 (5 bases). The CDR3 runs to 15 residues. Per the germline V gene, CDR1 is MDHEN and CDR2 is SYDVKM. Trimming left V 2 bases short and J 7 bases short, with 16 bases between. In DNA form, the CDR3 reads TGTGCCAGCAGTTTAAGGCGGGCACCGGGGAATACGCAGTATTTT. Its protein product is CASSLRRAPGNTQYF.

V usage is TRBV9 and J usage is TRBJ2-5; 11 bases line up with TRBD1. Trimming removed 4 bases from V and 5 bases from J; junction bases left unmatched: 7. The CDR3 is 15 residues long. Germline lookup yields CDR1 SGDLS and CDR2 YYNGEE. The CDR3 DNA follows: TGTGCCAGCAGCCTGCGGACAGGGGGCATGGAGACCCAGTACTTC. Amino acids: CASSLRTGGMETQYF.